This TCR beta chain was recovered during a study of T cell repertoires in cytomegalovirus infection. Across the whole study: Recently described HLA-C-restricted plus well-studied HLA-B-restricted CMV epitopes were used. Both a matching HLA type and CMV infection were indicated by public TCR beta signatures. Regarding the study as a whole: Cumulative public TCR beta family frequency identified CMV carriers with the relevant HLA.

In this sample, this clonotype turned up a few times. The target antigen is unknown. TCRdb re-called the reads through MiXCR, storing one row per CDR3 protein. The sample lists approximately 730,000 distinct CDR3 sequences, about 27% occurring once. Between the trimmed V and J ends, which lost 4 bases and 0 bases, there was a span of 13 bases. Germline CDR1 SGHAT, CDR2 FQNNGV. This CDR3 comprises 16 residues. This TCR was sampled from a human donor in good health (CMV status not recorded). Some clones in this sample may be carry-over from other donors' samples. The sequencing here drew on cultured CD8+ T cells from PBMCs, taken from culture after CMV antigen stimulation. The chain employs TRBV11-2 and TRBJ2-1, with D unresolved. CDR3 sequence: CASSYLGRLSYNEQFF. CDR3 in DNA: TGTGCCAGCAGCTACCTCGGCAGGCTCTCCTACAATGAGCAGTTCTTC.